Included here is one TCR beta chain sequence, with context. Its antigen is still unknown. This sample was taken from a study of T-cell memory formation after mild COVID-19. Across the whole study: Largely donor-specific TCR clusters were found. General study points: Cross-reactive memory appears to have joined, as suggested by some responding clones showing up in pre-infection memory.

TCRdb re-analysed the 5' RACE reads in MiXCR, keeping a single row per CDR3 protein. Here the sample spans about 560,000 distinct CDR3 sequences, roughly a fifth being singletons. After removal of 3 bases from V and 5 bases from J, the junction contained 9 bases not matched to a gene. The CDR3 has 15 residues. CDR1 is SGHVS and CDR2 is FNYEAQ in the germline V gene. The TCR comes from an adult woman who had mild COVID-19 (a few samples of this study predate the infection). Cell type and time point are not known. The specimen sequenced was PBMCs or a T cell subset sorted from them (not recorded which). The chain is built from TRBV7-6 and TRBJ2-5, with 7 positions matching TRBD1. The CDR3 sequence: CASSLYLTGRETQYF. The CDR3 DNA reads TGTGCCAGCAGCTTGTATCTGACAGGGCGGGAGACCCAGTACTTC. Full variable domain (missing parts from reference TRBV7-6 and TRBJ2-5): GAGVSQSPRYKVTKRGQDVALRCDPISGHVSLYWYRQALGQGPEFLTYFNYEAQQDKSGLPNDRFSAERPEGSISTLTIQRTEQRDSAMYRCASSLYLTGRETQYFGPGTRLLVL.